What follows are 2 T cell receptor beta chains derived from one specimen sequenced in a study of cytomegalovirus exposure and HLA in healthy donors. Primers: 60 Vbeta forward and 13 Jbeta reverse. Method: immunoSEQ multiplex PCR; TCRdb's copy keeps in-frame clones and lacks some. The table has tens of thousands of clones, about 75% seen once. Input material: PBMCs. These receptors all stem from a man in his 60s in good health and CMV-seropositive.

The CDR3 DNA is TGTGCCAGCAGCTTAGCAGAAAAAGGAAACACCATATATTTT. Residues: CASSLAEKGNTIYF. The chain is built from TRBV11-2 and TRBJ1-3; D is unresolved. The CDR3 has 14 residues. The ends were cut back, 1 base at V and 4 bases at J, with 8 bases in the middle. Germline-derived CDR1 and CDR2 are SGHAT and FQNNGV.

The V and J genes are TRBV29-1 and TRBJ2-7; tentatively, D is TRBD2 (6 bases). From germline, CDR1 is SQVTM and CDR2 ANQGSEA. V lost 4 bases and J lost 0, with 16 bases in between. The CDR3 consists of 15 residues. CDR3 in amino acids: CSVGGGIRGSYEQYF. As DNA, the CDR3 is TGCAGCGTTGGTGGGGGGATACGTGGCTCCTACGAGCAGTACTTC.